This record looks at one T cell receptor (beta chain) sequence and its context. What it recognizes is unknown. Employing constant-segment primers, 5'RACE generated TCR alpha and TCR beta cDNA libraries bearing sample barcodes and UMIs. TCRdb re-derived calls from the 5' RACE reads in MiXCR, one entry per CDR3 protein. Counted here are 380,000 or so distinct CDR3 sequences, around 15% occurring once; the ten biggest clones make up around a fifth. This record comes from a study of T-cell memory formation after mild COVID-19. General study points: Contracting clones localized mainly to CM and EM when CD4+ and mainly to EMRA when CD8+.

Sequencing input: PBMCs or a T cell subset sorted from them (not recorded which). This clonotype was obtained from a man aged 18 to 30 who had mild COVID-19 (a few samples of this study predate the infection). Cell type and time point are not known.

CDR3 sequence (DNA): TGCAGTGCTAGAGATTTTTCCGGGGATGAAAAACTGTTTTTT. Translated, it gives CSARDFSGDEKLFF. The chain is built from TRBV20-1 and TRBJ1-4; D gene uncertain. This CDR3 spans 14 amino acids. Looked up from germline, CDR1 is DFQATT and CDR2 is SNEGSKA (reference sequence). The ends were cut back, 0 bases at V and 6 bases at J, with 11 bases in the middle.